This T cell receptor (beta chain) was identified during a study of shared clonotypes between healthy human individuals. Study-wide points: Non-shared clonotypes had lower generation probabilities than clonotypes shared by all four sorted-subset donors.

V lost 0 bases to trimming and J lost 6 bases, with 12 bases between them. The CDR3 is 14 residues long. Germline values: CDR1 GTSNPN, CDR2 SVGIG (reference sequence). Assay used: immunoSEQ multiplex PCR; TCRdb lists only in-frame clones, some missing. Of 850,000 to 1,200,000 clones in the sample, about 80% are singletons; the top ten hold 1.2% to 1.5%. Worth noting for this clone: Its specificity is unknown.

The chain carries TRBV30 and TRBJ1-5, with no clear D. The specimen was memory CD4+ T cells sorted from blood. As to subset: CD45RA-negative fraction. The receptor was derived from a young man in good health. The CDR3 spells CAWSVGSFTQPQHF. The CDR3 DNA is TGTGCCTGGAGTGTTGGCAGTTTCACTCAGCCCCAGCATTTT. The full variable domain, completed using reference TRBV30 and TRBJ1-5, is SQTIHQWPATLVQPVGSPLSLECTVEGTSNPNLYWYRQAAGRGLQLLFYSVGIGQISSEVPQNLSASRPQDRQFILSSKKLLLSDSGFYLCAWSVGSFTQPQHFGDGTRLSIL.